Detailed here is one T cell receptor (beta chain). Its target is not known. Unmatched junction bases numbered 7, after V lost 2 bases and J lost 10 bases. Germline V gene lookup returns CDR1 LNHNV and CDR2 YYDKDF (reference sequence). The CDR3 has 13 residues. PCR employed 60 Vbeta and 13 Jbeta primers. The table came from immunoSEQ multiplex PCR; TCRdb's copy has only in-frame clones and leaves some out. The data hold roughly 97,000 clones, with approximately 79% observed a single time. The data originate from a study of cytomegalovirus exposure and HLA in healthy donors. Study details: Findings of an earlier analysis included 117 million unique TCR beta sequences from some 200 million T cells. Study results and caveats: Published work reported that the classifier diagnosed cytomegalovirus status with high specificity and sensitivity. Reports state that TCR beta sequences accurately predicted most subjects' HLA-A and HLA-B alleles. One later analysis reportedly identified an Asian-associated ancestry cluster that showed fewer N-insertions than the roughly 670-donor mean.

Material: PBMCs. The rearrangement links TRBV15 to TRBJ1-2; 7 bases agree with TRBD1. The TCR originated in a man in his fifties or sixties in good health and CMV-seropositive. The CDR3 DNA reads as TGTGCCACCAGCAGACAGGACAGGCTGAACTACACCTTC. This gives the protein CATSRQDRLNYTF.